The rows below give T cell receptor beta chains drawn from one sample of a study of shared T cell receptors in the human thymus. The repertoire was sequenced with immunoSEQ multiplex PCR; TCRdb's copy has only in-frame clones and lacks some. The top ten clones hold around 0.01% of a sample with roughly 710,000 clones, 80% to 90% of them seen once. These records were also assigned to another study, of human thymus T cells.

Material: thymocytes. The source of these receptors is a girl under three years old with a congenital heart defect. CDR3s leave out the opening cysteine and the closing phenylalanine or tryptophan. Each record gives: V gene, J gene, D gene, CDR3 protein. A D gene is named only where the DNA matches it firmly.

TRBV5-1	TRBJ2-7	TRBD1	ASSLNRGLSSYEQY
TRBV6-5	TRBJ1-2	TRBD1	ASTSGGGNGYT
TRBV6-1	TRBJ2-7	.	ASSGQLPHYEQY
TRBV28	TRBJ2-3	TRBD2	ASSSCGGANTITDTQY
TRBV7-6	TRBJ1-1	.	ASSLRIDRLTEAF
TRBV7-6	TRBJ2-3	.	ANHLRDRGSTDTQY
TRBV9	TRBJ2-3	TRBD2	ASSPVAGSTDTQY
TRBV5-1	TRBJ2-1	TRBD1	ASSPRTGQTVNEQF
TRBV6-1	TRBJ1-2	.	ASPQTEFYGYT
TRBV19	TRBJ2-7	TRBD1	ASSELGQEAYEQY
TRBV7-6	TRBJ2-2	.	ASSLVAGVDTGELF
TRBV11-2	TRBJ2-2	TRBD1	ASSRGGQGLGNTGELF
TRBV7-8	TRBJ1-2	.	ASSLGRVSSDYGYT
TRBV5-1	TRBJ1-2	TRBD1	ASRLADRDDYGYT
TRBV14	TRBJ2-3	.	ASSRLSAGTQY
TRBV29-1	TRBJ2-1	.	TYHHSSYNEQF
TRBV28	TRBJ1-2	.	ASSLGRPNYGYT
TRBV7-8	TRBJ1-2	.	ASSLRGQGISGYT
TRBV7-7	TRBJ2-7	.	ASSRNAGDHEQY
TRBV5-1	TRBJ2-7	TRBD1	ASSLADRVRTYEQY
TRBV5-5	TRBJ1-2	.	ASSSSITENYGYT
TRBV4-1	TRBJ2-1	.	ASSRGPTGTGYNEQF
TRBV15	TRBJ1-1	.	AINQEGDTEAF
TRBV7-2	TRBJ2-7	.	ASSPGQSYEQY
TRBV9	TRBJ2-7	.	ASSAGFSTYEQY
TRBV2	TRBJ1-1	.	ASSEGTSRTRDTEAF
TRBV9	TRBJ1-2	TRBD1	ASSVLRDRGPTNYGYT
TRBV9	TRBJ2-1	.	ASSALDPGLRGDSEQF
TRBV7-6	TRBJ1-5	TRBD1	ASSLETGGSSNQPQH
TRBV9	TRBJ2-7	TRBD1	ASSPGQQAYEQY
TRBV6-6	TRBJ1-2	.	ASSYDKNYGYT
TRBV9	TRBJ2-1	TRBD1	ASSVEGASSYNEQF
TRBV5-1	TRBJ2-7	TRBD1	ASSPDRGPHYEQY
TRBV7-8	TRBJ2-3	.	ASSPGTDTQY
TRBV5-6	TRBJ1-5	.	ASSLNRLNQPQH
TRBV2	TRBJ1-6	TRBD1	ASRTGGMTYNSPLH
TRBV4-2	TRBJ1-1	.	ASSQGPQKFTEAF